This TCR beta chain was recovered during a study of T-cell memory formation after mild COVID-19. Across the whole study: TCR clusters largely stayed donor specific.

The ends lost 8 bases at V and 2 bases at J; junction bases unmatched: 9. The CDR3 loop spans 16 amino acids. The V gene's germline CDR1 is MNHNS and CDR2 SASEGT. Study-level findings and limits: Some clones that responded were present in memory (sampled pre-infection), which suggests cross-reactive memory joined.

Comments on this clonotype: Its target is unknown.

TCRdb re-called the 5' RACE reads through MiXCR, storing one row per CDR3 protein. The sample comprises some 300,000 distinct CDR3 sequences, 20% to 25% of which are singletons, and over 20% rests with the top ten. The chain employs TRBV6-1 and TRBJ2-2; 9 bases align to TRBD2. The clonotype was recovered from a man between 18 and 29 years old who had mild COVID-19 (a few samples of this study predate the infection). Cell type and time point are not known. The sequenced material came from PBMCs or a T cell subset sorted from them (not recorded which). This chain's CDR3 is CASSGSGGFNTGELFF. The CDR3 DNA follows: TGTGCCAGCTCTGGTAGCGGGGGATTTAACACCGGGGAGCTGTTTTTT.